Listed here is a single T cell receptor (beta chain). The source of the sample is a study of T cell changes during pregnancy in multiple sclerosis. Germline V gives CDR1 LNHDA, CDR2 SQIVND (reference sequence). CDR3 length equals 16 residues. Between the trimmed V and J ends, which lost 3 bases and 7 bases, there was a span of 16 bases. TCRdb's copy holds only in-frame clones and misses some; the assay was immunoSEQ multiplex PCR. Found here are 50,000 or so clones, approximately 95% of them singletons; the top ten hold more than 0.25%. This TCR derives from a female donor with multiple sclerosis, enrolled in a pregnancy study. The chain employs TRBV19 and TRBJ1-6; D is uncertain. Sequencing was performed on CD4+ T cells from peripheral blood mononuclear cells, taken in the third trimester of pregnancy. The CDR3 sequence: CASSMGGSRPNSPLHF. The CDR3 nucleotides are TGTGCCAGTAGTATGGGAGGTTCCCGGCCGAATTCACCCCTCCACTTT.